The present T cell receptor (beta chain) was sequenced within a study of Ad26.COV2.S vaccination and SARS-CoV-2 variants. Findings of the study overall: After vaccination, reports described spike-specific CD8+ and CD4+ T cell responses as showing substantial breadth.

To note about this clone: What it binds is not known.

Described treatment: over 15 received Ad26.COV2.S at low or high dose, single or two shots; about 5 received placebo; per-sample allocation not given. Samples came from day 63 after the first vaccine or placebo injection. What was given as vaccine was an Ad26 vector encoding Wuhan-strain SARS-CoV-2 spike. Using immunoSEQ multiplex PCR, the repertoire was profiled, and TCRdb retains in-frame clones only, with some absent. The sample includes about 390,000 clones, roughly 90% of them seen just once. This clonotype originated in a person aged 18 to 59 who received the Ad26.COV2.S COVID-19 vaccine or a placebo. The source material was peripheral blood, sampled in a trial of Ad26.COV2.S vaccine versus placebo.

The CDR3 is CASSLNYPGTYEQYF. The DNA for the CDR3 is TGTGCCAGCAGCTTGAATTACCCAGGGACTTACGAGCAGTACTTC. The V gene is TRBV5-5, the J gene TRBJ2-7; D perhaps matches TRBD2 (6 bases). V was clipped by 1 base and J by 4 bases, with 15 bases between them. CDR3 length: 15 amino acids. Germline lookup yields CDR1 SGHKS and CDR2 YYEKEE (reference sequence).